The 16 T cell receptor beta chains given below trace back to one sample, sequenced in a study of T cell responses to AZD1222 COVID-19 vaccine. The data were produced by immunoSEQ multiplex PCR, yet TCRdb's version contains in-frame clones alone and is incomplete. Of some 80,000 clones detected, roughly nine tenths appear once; the ten largest clones hold 5.5% to 8%. Here the sequenced sample was peripheral blood, taken on day 0 of AZD1222 vaccination. The receptor set was obtained from an adult in good health.

This clone was found once. The rearrangement joins TRBV25-1 to TRBJ1-1; D is ambiguous. The V and J ends lost 5 bases and 5 bases respectively, with 12 bases between them. The CDR3 covers 13 residues. Germline CDR1 reads MGHDK; CDR2 reads SYGVNS. In nucleotides, the CDR3 is TGTGCCAGCAGTAGTCAGCCCGGAACTGAAGCTTTCTTT. It yields the protein CASSSQPGTEAFF. The variable domain in full, completed from reference TRBV25-1 and TRBJ1-1, reads EADIYQTPRYLVIGTGKKITLECSQTMGHDKMYWYQQDPGMELHLIHYSYGVNSTEKGDLSSESTVSRIRTEHFPLTLESARPSHTSQYLCASSSQPGTEAFFGQGTRLTVV.

The chain couples TRBV27 to TRBJ1-1; TRBD1 aligns across 8 bases. The J segment lost 2 bases and the V segment lost 4 bases, leaving 9 bases of the junction unmatched. Germline loops: CDR1 MNHEY, CDR2 SMNVEV (reference sequence). This CDR3 is 16 amino acids long. The CDR3 region has the DNA TGTGCCAGCAGTTCAAGAGGGACAGGACACAACACTGAAGCTTTCTTT. This translates into CASSSRGTGHNTEAFF.

The chain uses TRBV10-3 and TRBJ2-1; 14 bases align to TRBD2. Trimming at V came to 8 bases and at J to 9 bases, leaving 9 bases not matched to a gene. Per the germline V gene, CDR1 is ENHRY and CDR2 is SYGVKD. This CDR3 contains 15 residues. The CDR3 loop reads CAIEPGTSGRGEQFF. In DNA form, the CDR3 reads TGTGCCATCGAACCCGGGACTAGCGGGAGAGGTGAGCAGTTCTTC.

The chain is built from TRBV18 and TRBJ1-5, with TRBD1 matching over 7 bases. This CDR3 has 15 residues. V shed 3 bases, J shed 2 bases, and the junction held 4 bases outside the gene matches. Germline CDR1 and CDR2: KGHSH and LQKENI. CDR3 DNA sequence: TGTGCCAGCTCACCTTATGGACAGGGCAATCAGCCCCAGCATTTT. Its protein product is CASSPYGQGNQPQHF.

Here the CDR3 DNA reads TGTGCCATCAGTGCCTCGGGGGGGCGGGAGACCCAGTACTTC. It yields the protein CAISASGGRETQYF. The J gene is TRBJ2-5, the V gene TRBV10-3; 8 bases match TRBD2. The CDR3 spans 14 residues. The V gene's germline CDR1 is ENHRY and CDR2 SYGVKD. The V segment lost 4 bases and the J segment 5 bases; nucleotides outside the gene matches: 6.

V is TRBV19 and J is TRBJ1-1; maybe TRBD1 (5 bases). CDR1 LNHDA and CDR2 SQIVND come from the germline V gene (reference sequence). V lost 6 bases and J 3 bases, leaving 14 bases between the germline ends. The CDR3 runs to 14 residues. CDR3 sequence reads: CASRNGHRDTEAFF. In DNA form, the CDR3 reads TGTGCCAGTAGGAACGGACACCGGGACACTGAAGCTTTCTTT.

V usage is TRBV10-2 and J usage is TRBJ1-6, with D possibly TRBD1 on 6 matching bases. Deletions cut 7 bases from V and 12 bases from J, with 25 bases between. Germline V lookup: CDR1 WSHSY, CDR2 SAAADI. The CDR3 covers 16 residues. Here the CDR3 DNA reads TGCGCCAGCACCAATGACGGGGCGACAGGAGCCGAACCCCTCCACTTT. Translating gives CASTNDGATGAEPLHF.

CDR3 DNA: TGTGCCAGCAGCCAGGTATTGGCCAGTCTCGAAGCTTTCTTT. Its translation is CASSQVLASLEAFF. The chain carries TRBV3-1 (or the pseudogene TRBV3-2) and TRBJ1-1; D remains ambiguous. CDR3 length equals 14 residues. V was pared by 3 bases and J by 8 bases, with 16 bases between. Per germline, CDR1 LGHDT and CDR2 YNNKEL (reference sequence).

This clone was observed a handful of times. The V call is TRBV4-2, the J call TRBJ2-5, with TRBD2 identical over 8 bases. CDR3 size: 15 residues. CDR1 LGHNA and CDR2 YNFKEQ come from the germline V gene. V was clipped by 0 bases and J by 1 base; unmatched bases: 1. CDR3 DNA: TGTGCCAGCAGCCAAGACCGGGGGGGCCAAGAGACCCAGTACTTC. It specifies CASSQDRGGQETQYF.

The chain is built from TRBV28 and TRBJ1-5; tentatively, D is TRBD1 (6 bases). CDR1 is MDHEN, CDR2 SYDVKM, per germline. Trimming pared 2 bases from V and 5 bases from J, leaving 22 bases between. There are 18 residues in the CDR3. The chain's CDR3 is CASSLALYREGSDQPQHF. The CDR3, as DNA: TGTGCCAGCAGTTTAGCCCTCTACAGGGAAGGTTCCGATCAGCCCCAGCATTTT. Full variable domain (remainder filled in from reference TRBV28 and TRBJ1-5): DVKVTQSSRYLVKRTGEKVFLECVQDMDHENMFWYRQDPGLGLRLIYFSYDVKMKEKGDIPEGYSVSREKKERFSLILESASTNQTSMYLCASSLALYREGSDQPQHFGDGTRLSIL.

Points on this clone: The junction and the germline gene differ at one end; a read error may be behind it. The chain has TRBV29-1 and TRBJ1-2; D is undetermined. The CDR3 loop spans 11 amino acids. Per germline, CDR1 SQVTM and CDR2 ANQGSEA. CDR3: CSVENSKRTVF. CDR3 DNA sequence: TGCAGCGTTGAAAACTCGAAGAGGACCGTCTTC.

The CDR3 nucleotides read TGTGCCAGCAGCCTGGGACAGGGGGAGAGGAAGCCCCAGCATTTT. Its translation: CASSLGQGERKPQHF. The genes are TRBV4-2 and TRBJ1-5; 11 bases agree with TRBD1. The ends lost 4 bases at V and 8 bases at J; junction bases unmatched: 7. CDR3 length equals 15 residues. CDR1 is LGHNA and CDR2 is YNFKEQ in the germline V gene.

The rearrangement links TRBV2 to TRBJ2-1; D gene unclear. CDR3 size: 13 residues. The germline V gene encodes CDR1 SNHLY and CDR2 FYNNEI. V was shortened by 10 bases and J by 0 bases, with 10 bases between the two germline ends. CDR3 protein: CATDQSSYNEQFF. The CDR3 region has the DNA TGTGCCACAGACCAGAGCTCCTACAATGAGCAGTTCTTC.

The chain combines TRBV7-2 with TRBJ2-1, with D tentatively TRBD1 or TRBD2 (5 bases each). The germline V gene encodes CDR1 SGHTA and CDR2 FQGNSA. This CDR3 contains 14 residues. V lost 8 bases and J 4 bases, leaving 15 bases between the germline ends. In nucleotides, the CDR3 is TGTGCCAGCGGGAGCCTGGGGCGGTACAATGAGCAGTTCTTC. Encoded protein: CASGSLGRYNEQFF.

The CDR3 bases are TGTGCCAGCCAAAGTTTGGGCAATGAGCAGTTCTTC. It is translated as CASQSLGNEQFF. J is TRBJ2-1 and V is TRBV5-6; D is unclear. The CDR3 loop spans 12 amino acids. The V end lost 7 bases, the J end lost 6 bases, and 11 bases lay between the germline ends. Germline V CDR1 and CDR2: SGHDT, YYEEEE.

The chain joins TRBV28 to TRBJ1-3; D not certain. From germline, CDR1 is MDHEN and CDR2 SYDVKM. The ends were cut back, 5 bases at V and 0 bases at J, with 11 bases in the middle. The CDR3 covers 15 residues. CDR3 amino acids: CASSPQISSGNTIYF. In DNA, the CDR3 is TGTGCCAGCAGTCCTCAGATTAGCTCTGGAAACACCATATATTTT.